This T cell receptor (beta chain) is from a study of cytotoxic CD8 clonotypes in ibrutinib-treated CLL. CDR1 and CDR2 (germline): SGHAT, FQNNGV. V shed 2 bases and J shed 7 bases, with 8 bases lying between them. The CDR3 spans 12 residues. Depth targeted 1 in 200,000 to 1 in 1 million T cells, averaging 10x coverage per clonotype. Clones were read by immunoSEQ multiplex PCR, and TCRdb kept only the in-frame ones, dropping some. Of approximately 190,000 clones listed, 75% to 85% were seen once; the top ten hold over 9.5%. This chain joins TRBV11-2 and TRBJ1-1; D is ambiguous. Sequences were derived from PBMCs, sampled after 12 months of ibrutinib treatment. The sequence derives from a human donor with chronic lymphocytic leukemia. Here the CDR3 reads CASSLWVGEAFF. CDR3 in DNA: TGTGCCAGCAGCTTATGGGTGGGTGAAGCTTTCTTT.